Below, 8 T cell receptor beta chains from the same sample are listed, as sequenced in a study of T cells in localized non-small cell lung cancer. Sequencing was performed with immunoSEQ multiplex PCR; in TCRdb, only in-frame clones are kept and a portion is missing. This sample yields 5,000 to 6,500 clones, of which roughly 87% are seen a single time; 17% belongs to the top ten. Sample: peripheral blood, taken before any cancer treatment. Receptor source: a male donor aged 60 or over with stage I lung adenocarcinoma.

The rearrangement links TRBV4-1 to TRBJ2-3; 11 bases are shared with TRBD2. V lost 6 bases, J lost 0 bases, and 5 bases stayed unmatched. Per the germline V gene, CDR1 is MGHRA and CDR2 is YSYEKL. This CDR3 is 16 amino acids long. The CDR3 reads CASRTLAGASTDTQYF. CDR3 bases: TGCGCCAGCAGAACACTAGCGGGGGCTAGCACAGATACGCAGTATTTT.

The rearrangement joins TRBV5-1 to TRBJ1-1, with a weak D call TRBD1 (5 bases). Trimming took 4 bases from V and 6 from J, leaving 13 bases between them. The CDR3 totals 13 residues. Looked up from germline, CDR1 is SGHRS and CDR2 is YFSETQ. The CDR3 DNA reads TGCGCCAGCAGCCCGGGGGGTCGTGCTGAAGCTTTCTTT. Its translation: CASSPGGRAEAFF.

This clone appeared a few times. The V call is TRBV4-1, the J call TRBJ2-7; 14 bases match TRBD2. This CDR3 contains 17 residues. V trimming: 4 bases; J trimming: 6 bases; junction bases outside the gene matches: 11. Germline V gene lookup returns CDR1 MGHRA and CDR2 YSYEKL. The chain's CDR3 is CASSLLPGLAGEGEQYF. The CDR3 coding sequence is TGCGCCAGCAGCCTCCTCCCGGGACTAGCGGGAGAGGGCGAGCAGTACTTC.

V is TRBV7-9 and J is TRBJ2-3; D call uncertain. The CDR3 loop spans 12 amino acids. The germline V gene has CDR1 SEHNR and CDR2 FQNEAQ (reference sequence). Trimming pared 6 bases from V and 7 bases from J, leaving 11 bases between. For the CDR3, the DNA is TGTGCCAGCAGTCTTACACCCCATACGCAGTATTTT. Translated: CASSLTPHTQYF.

V usage is TRBV15 and J usage is TRBJ1-4; TRBD1 might be the D (5 bases). Trimming removed 1 base at V and 6 bases at J, with 9 bases between. The germline V gene encodes CDR1 LNHNV and CDR2 YYDKDF (reference sequence). This CDR3 spans 14 amino acids. The CDR3 region has the DNA TGTGCCACCAGCAGAGGGGGCGCATATGAAAAACTGTTTTTT. This gives the protein CATSRGGAYEKLFF.

This chain uses TRBV7-9 with TRBJ1-1; 8 nucleotides agree with TRBD1. Germline trimming cut 5 bases from V and 6 bases from J; bases unmatched to any gene: 14. This CDR3 is built from 16 residues. In germline, CDR1 is SEHNR, CDR2 FQNEAQ (reference sequence). CDR3 nucleotides: TGTGCCAGCAGCCCCCCTTGGCAGGGGGCAAGTTCTGAAGCTTTCTTT. Protein sequence: CASSPPWQGASSEAFF.

The chain couples TRBV2 to TRBJ1-5, with D possibly being TRBD1 (6 bases). The germline V and J ends were trimmed by 6 bases and 1 base, with 10 bases remaining between them. The length of the CDR3 is 14 residues. Germline assignment: CDR1 SNHLY and CDR2 FYNNEI. CDR3 bases: TGTGCCAGCAGCTCCGACAGGAGCAATCAGCCCCAGCATTTT. It codes for CASSSDRSNQPQHF.

This clone was seen a single time. The chain employs TRBV5-6 and TRBJ2-3, with D possibly TRBD1 on 5 matching bases. The germline gives CDR1 SGHDT, CDR2 YYEEEE. The CDR3 loop spans 15 amino acids. V was clipped by 4 bases and J by 3 bases, with 15 bases between them. CDR3 nucleotide sequence: TGTGCCAGCAGCCTCGACGGACACATAACAGATACGCAGTATTTT. Translating it yields CASSLDGHITDTQYF.